These T cell receptor beta chains were read from a single sample in a study of control samples from healthy donors and cancer patients. Assay used: immunoSEQ multiplex PCR; TCRdb lists only in-frame clones, some missing. This table holds roughly 120,000 clones, around 96% found once. Material: blood. The receptors derive from a man between 25 and 39 years old in good health. CDR3s include the opening cysteine and the closing phenylalanine or tryptophan. A D gene is named only where the DNA matches it firmly. Clone size is stated in some rows and not others, as once, few, many or a class when expanded.

j_gene	abundance	v_gene	d_gene	CDR3aa	CDR3nt
TRBJ1-1	-	TRBV5-1	-	CASSSPTTMNTEAFF	TGCGCCAGCAGCTCCCCGACGACCATGAACACTGAAGCTTTCTTT
TRBJ2-7	-	TRBV18	-	CASSPGRTYEQYF	TGTGCCAGCTCACCGGGCAGGACCTACGAGCAGTACTTC
TRBJ2-7	once	TRBV7-2	-	CASSLNFYLHYEQYF	TGTGCCAGCAGCCTGAACTTCTACCTACACTACGAGCAGTACTTC
TRBJ1-1	-	TRBV19	-	CASSIPGASSTEAFF	TGTGCCAGTAGTATACCCGGGGCCTCGAGCACTGAAGCTTTCTTT
TRBJ1-2	few	TRBV30	-	CAWSVRDRYANYGYTF	TGTGCCTGGAGTGTACGAGACAGGTACGCCAACTATGGCTACACCTTC
TRBJ2-3	-	TRBV7-9	-	CASSLAILDHSLTDTQYF	TGTGCCAGCAGCTTAGCGATCCTAGATCACTCCCTCACAGATACGCAGTATTTT
TRBJ2-3	-	TRBV29-1	-	CSGWGFRLENTQYF	TGCAGCGGATGGGGTTTCAGGCTAGAAAATACGCAGTATTTT
TRBJ1-6	-	TRBV18	-	CASQTSGKNSPLHF	TGTGCCAGCCAAACCTCAGGGAAGAATTCACCCCTCCACTTT
TRBJ2-7	-	TRBV6-5	-	CASRTPGAYEQYF	TGTGCCAGCCGGACCCCCGGTGCCTACGAGCAGTACTTC
TRBJ2-1	-	TRBV13	-	CASSMDRRGNEQFF	TGTGCCAGCAGTATGGATCGACGGGGGAATGAGCAGTTCTTC
TRBJ2-3	-	TRBV7-3	TRBD1	CASSLGTGVTDTQYF	TGTGCCAGCAGCTTAGGGACAGGGGTCACAGATACGCAGTATTTT
TRBJ1-2	-	TRBV13	TRBD1	CASSSGQGPSNGYTF	TGTGCCAGCAGCTCCGGACAGGGCCCTTCCAATGGCTACACCTTC
TRBJ1-2	once	TRBV6-6	-	CASSPRGGFGYTF	TGTGCCAGCAGCCCCCGTGGTGGGTTTGGCTACACCTTC
TRBJ2-5	once	TRBV10-3	-	CAISAGRQETQYF	TGTGCCATCAGTGCGGGTAGACAAGAGACCCAGTACTTC
TRBJ1-4	-	TRBV4-1	-	CASSQVEVLQGPRKLFF	TGCGCCAGCAGCCAAGTTGAGGTTTTACAGGGCCCGAGGAAACTGTTTTTT
TRBJ2-1	-	TRBV18	TRBD2	CASSPPGLAGGLYNEQFF	TGTGCCAGCTCACCACCGGGACTAGCGGGGGGGCTGTACAATGAGCAGTTCTTC
TRBJ1-4	-	TRBV10-3	-	CAISELQGGEKLFF	TGTGCCATCAGTGAGCTCCAGGGAGGCGAAAAACTGTTTTTT
TRBJ2-1	once	TRBV19	-	CASSIDVDNEQFF	TGTGCCAGTAGTATTGACGTAGACAATGAGCAGTTCTTC
TRBJ2-1	-	TRBV4-1	-	CASSKGGLNEQFF	TGCGCCAGCAGCAAGGGGGGGTTGAATGAGCAGTTCTTC
TRBJ2-1	once	TRBV9	TRBD2	CASSVQLAGGNEQFF	TGTGCCAGCAGCGTACAACTAGCGGGGGGGAATGAGCAGTTCTTC
TRBJ1-4	-	TRBV10-2	TRBD1	CASSESTGPLNEKLFF	TGCGCCAGCAGTGAGTCGACAGGGCCGCTGAATGAAAAACTGTTTTTT
TRBJ2-7	-	TRBV5-6	-	CASSSGTQLLYEQYF	TGTGCCAGCAGCTCCGGGACCCAGCTATTGTACGAGCAGTACTTC
TRBJ2-7	-	TRBV9	-	CASSGDLSYEQYF	TGTGCCAGCAGCGGGGACCTCTCCTACGAGCAGTACTTC
TRBJ2-5	-	TRBV29-1	TRBD1	CSGNTGVAETQYF	TGCAGCGGAAATACAGGGGTGGCAGAGACCCAGTACTTC
TRBJ2-5	-	TRBV7-7	-	CASSLAGTVQETQYF	TGTGCTAGCAGCTTAGCAGGGACGGTCCAAGAGACCCAGTACTTC
TRBJ1-3	-	TRBV3-1/TRBV3-2	-	CASSQGQGASGNTIYF	TGTGCCAGCAGCCAAGGACAAGGGGCTTCAGGAAACACCATATATTTT
TRBJ1-2	-	TRBV30	-	CAWSVGGVFTF	TGTGCCTGGAGTGTAGGAGGAGTTTTCACCTTC
TRBJ2-5	-	TRBV7-9	-	CASSLVATQETQYF	TGTGCCAGCAGCTTAGTAGCCACCCAAGAGACCCAGTACTTC
TRBJ2-1	once	TRBV19	-	CASSITSTYNEQFF	TGTGCCAGTAGTATAACTAGTACCTACAATGAGCAGTTCTTC
TRBJ2-3	-	TRBV3-1/TRBV3-2	TRBD2	CASSILAGGTVGTQYF	TGTGCCAGCAGCATACTAGCGGGGGGTACCGTTGGTACGCAGTATTTT
TRBJ1-2	-	TRBV2	-	CASSQYREAYGYTF	TGTGCCAGCAGTCAATACAGGGAGGCCTATGGCTACACCTTC
TRBJ1-4	-	TRBV5-1	-	CASSLISGDEKLFF	TGCGCCAGCAGCTTAATCTCGGGGGATGAAAAACTGTTTTTT
TRBJ1-5	-	TRBV5-1	-	CASSLETGSNQPQHF	TGCGCCAGCAGCTTGGAAACAGGGAGCAATCAGCCCCAGCATTTT
TRBJ2-1	-	TRBV27	-	CASRPYGTLYNEQFF	TGTGCCAGCAGACCCTACGGGACTCTATACAATGAGCAGTTCTTC
TRBJ2-1	-	TRBV27	TRBD2	CASAYRGGINEQFF	TGTGCCAGCGCGTACCGCGGGGGGATCAATGAGCAGTTCTTC
TRBJ2-1	-	TRBV6-4	TRBD1	CASSEFSADRRYNEQFF	TGTGCCAGCAGTGAGTTCAGTGCGGACAGGCGCTACAATGAGCAGTTCTTC
TRBJ2-7	-	TRBV6-2/TRBV6-3	TRBD1	CASSYTQGALGEQYF	TGTGCCAGCAGTTACACGCAGGGGGCGTTAGGCGAGCAGTACTTC
TRBJ1-5	-	TRBV18	-	CASSPDGNSNQPQHF	TGTGCCAGCTCACCGGACGGAAATAGCAATCAGCCCCAGCATTTT
TRBJ2-5	-	TRBV28	TRBD2	CASSSRGLAVLQETQYF	TGTGCCAGCAGTTCCAGGGGACTAGCGGTATTGCAAGAGACCCAGTACTTC
TRBJ2-1	-	TRBV4-2	-	CASSHERDTYNEQFF	TGTGCCAGCAGCCACGAAAGGGATACATACAATGAGCAGTTCTTC
TRBJ2-7	-	TRBV2	-	CAGGYGRSSYEQYF	TGTGCCGGGGGATACGGCAGGAGCTCCTACGAGCAGTACTTC
TRBJ1-3	-	TRBV9	-	CASSVDSAKTGNTIYF	TGTGCCAGCAGCGTAGATAGCGCGAAGACTGGAAACACCATATATTTT
TRBJ1-2	-	TRBV29-1	-	CSARGGDGYTF	TGCAGCGCCCGGGGCGGTGATGGCTACACCTTC
TRBJ2-7	-	TRBV14	TRBD2	CASSHTPLAGASYEQYF	TGTGCCAGCAGCCACACCCCTCTAGCGGGGGCCTCCTACGAGCAGTACTTC
TRBJ2-5	-	TRBV20-1	TRBD1	CSASLRQGPETQYF	TGCAGTGCTAGTTTGAGACAGGGGCCAGAGACCCAGTACTTC
TRBJ1-4	once	TRBV9	TRBD1	CASSAEGGGEKLFF	TGTGCCAGCAGCGCGGAGGGAGGGGGCGAAAAACTGTTTTTT
TRBJ1-1	-	TRBV13	TRBD1	CASSLVAGGTEAFF	TGTGCCAGCAGCTTAGTAGCAGGGGGTACTGAAGCTTTCTTT
TRBJ1-5	-	TRBV6-6	-	CATRATRDQPQHF	TGTGCCACCAGGGCCACCCGGGATCAGCCCCAGCATTTT
TRBJ2-7	-	TRBV27	-	CASSLIGGTNEQYF	TGTGCCAGCAGTTTAATTGGGGGTACAAACGAGCAGTACTTC
TRBJ2-3	-	TRBV18	-	CASSPRKVDWDTQYF	TGTGCCAGCTCACCGCGAAAAGTGGACTGGGATACGCAGTATTTT
TRBJ1-6	-	TRBV28	-	CASTGGHNSPLHF	TGTGCCAGCACGGGGGGCCATAATTCACCCCTCCACTTT
TRBJ2-1	-	TRBV28	-	CASSLGSYNEQFF	TGTGCCAGCAGTTTGGGCTCCTACAATGAGCAGTTCTTC
TRBJ1-5	-	TRBV9	TRBD1	CASSWTGDQPQHF	TGTGCCAGCAGCTGGACAGGGGACCAGCCCCAGCATTTT
TRBJ2-7	-	TRBV5-1	-	CASSLAPGTNYEQYF	TGCGCCAGCAGCTTGGCCCCGGGGACAAACTACGAGCAGTACTTC
TRBJ1-1	-	TRBV28	TRBD1	CASTSPGQGRTEAFF	TGTGCCAGCACCTCCCCGGGACAGGGAAGGACTGAAGCTTTCTTT
TRBJ2-7	-	TRBV9	TRBD1	CASSGTGQGYEQYF	TGTGCCAGCAGCGGTACGGGACAGGGCTACGAGCAGTACTTC
TRBJ2-1	-	TRBV7-6	-	CASSLYTPSGVEGEQFF	TGTGCCAGCAGCTTATACACCCCCAGCGGAGTTGAGGGAGAGCAGTTCTTC
TRBJ1-2	-	TRBV6-1	TRBD1	CASSDSVSGQGGYGYTF	TGTGCCAGCAGTGATTCCGTGTCGGGACAGGGTGGCTATGGCTACACCTTC